These T cell receptor beta chains were read from a single sample in a study of T cell responses to AZD1222 COVID-19 vaccine. Some clones are missing from TCRdb's copy, which holds only in-frame ones; the method was immunoSEQ multiplex PCR. The sample has 100,000 to 150,000 clones; about 85% are singletons. The source was peripheral blood, collected on day 0 of AZD1222 vaccination. Every receptor here comes from an adult in good health. Each CDR3 is given with its conserved first and last residue. The order of the fields is D gene, J gene, V gene, clone size, CDR3 protein, CDR3 DNA. A D gene is named only where the DNA matches it firmly. The size entry is marked missing in some rows and otherwise reads once, few, many or a size class.

d_gene: .
j_gene: TRBJ2-7
v_gene: TRBV5-1
abundance: .
CDR3aa: CASSPVDGIYEQYF
CDR3nt: TGCGCCAGCAGCCCAGTCGACGGAATCTACGAGCAGTACTTC

d_gene: .
j_gene: TRBJ1-2
v_gene: TRBV28
abundance: .
CDR3aa: CASSFYTNYGYTF
CDR3nt: TGTGCCAGCAGTTTCTATACAAACTATGGCTACACCTTC

d_gene: .
j_gene: TRBJ2-7
v_gene: TRBV7-3
abundance: .
CDR3aa: CASSFGPDYEQYF
CDR3nt: TGTGCCAGCAGCTTCGGCCCCGACTACGAGCAGTACTTC

d_gene: TRBD2
j_gene: TRBJ2-1
v_gene: TRBV5-1
abundance: .
CDR3aa: CASSSTAGVYNEQFF
CDR3nt: TGCGCCAGCAGCTCCACAGCGGGGGTGTACAATGAGCAGTTCTTC

d_gene: .
j_gene: TRBJ1-2
v_gene: TRBV12-3/TRBV12-4
abundance: .
CDR3aa: CASSSLRRDGYTF
CDR3nt: TGTGCCAGCAGTTCCCTCCGCAGGGATGGCTACACCTTC

d_gene: TRBD1
j_gene: TRBJ1-2
v_gene: TRBV5-1
abundance: .
CDR3aa: CASSGTGGEGYTF
CDR3nt: TGCGCCAGCAGTGGGACAGGGGGCGAAGGCTACACCTTC

d_gene: .
j_gene: TRBJ2-7
v_gene: TRBV24-1
abundance: .
CDR3aa: CATGAGTPREQYF
CDR3nt: TGTGCCACCGGGGCGGGAACCCCACGAGAGCAGTACTTC

d_gene: .
j_gene: TRBJ2-5
v_gene: TRBV7-9
abundance: once
CDR3aa: CASSLRGETQYF
CDR3nt: TGTGCCAGCAGCTTGCGTGGGGAGACCCAGTACTTC

d_gene: TRBD2
j_gene: TRBJ2-7
v_gene: TRBV10-1
abundance: .
CDR3aa: CASSEVAGHYEQYF
CDR3nt: TGCGCCAGCAGTGAAGTAGCGGGACACTACGAGCAGTACTTC

d_gene: .
j_gene: TRBJ2-7
v_gene: TRBV9
abundance: .
CDR3aa: CASSSSGGTGSYEQYF
CDR3nt: TGTGCCAGCAGCTCCTCGGGAGGGACAGGCTCCTACGAGCAGTACTTC

d_gene: TRBD1
j_gene: TRBJ1-1
v_gene: TRBV5-1
abundance: .
CDR3aa: CASRDSDNTEAFF
CDR3nt: TGCGCCAGCCGGGACAGCGACAACACTGAAGCTTTCTTT

d_gene: TRBD2
j_gene: TRBJ2-1
v_gene: TRBV18
abundance: .
CDR3aa: CASSPRLADSYNEQFF
CDR3nt: TGTGCCAGCTCACCACGACTAGCGGACTCCTACAATGAGCAGTTCTTC

d_gene: TRBD2
j_gene: TRBJ2-7
v_gene: TRBV7-8
abundance: .
CDR3aa: CASSVGTSGAYEQYF
CDR3nt: TGTGCCAGCAGCGTAGGGACTAGCGGAGCCTACGAGCAGTACTTC

d_gene: .
j_gene: TRBJ2-2
v_gene: TRBV7-6
abundance: .
CDR3aa: CASSFQVGLGTGELFF
CDR3nt: TGTGCCAGCAGCTTCCAAGTGGGTCTCGGCACCGGGGAGCTGTTTTTT

d_gene: .
j_gene: TRBJ2-7
v_gene: TRBV7-8
abundance: .
CDR3aa: CASSLVTGEGSPNEQYF
CDR3nt: TGTGCCAGCAGCTTGGTAACAGGGGAGGGGAGCCCGAACGAGCAGTACTTC

d_gene: .
j_gene: TRBJ2-3
v_gene: TRBV3-1/TRBV3-2
abundance: .
CDR3aa: CASSQETGRVDTQYF
CDR3nt: TGTGCCAGCAGCCAAGAAACGGGAAGGGTGGATACGCAGTATTTT

d_gene: TRBD1
j_gene: TRBJ2-2
v_gene: TRBV2
abundance: few
CDR3aa: CASRGTGGDGGELFF
CDR3nt: TGTGCCAGCAGGGGGACAGGGGGCGACGGCGGGGAGCTGTTTTTT

d_gene: TRBD2
j_gene: TRBJ2-7
v_gene: TRBV29-1
abundance: .
CDR3aa: CSASAGGGRAYEQYF
CDR3nt: TGCAGCGCCTCTGCGGGGGGCGGAAGGGCCTACGAGCAGTACTTC

d_gene: .
j_gene: TRBJ2-3
v_gene: TRBV6-1
abundance: .
CDR3aa: CASSESGRKSDTQYF
CDR3nt: TGTGCCAGCAGTGAATCGGGCAGAAAATCAGATACGCAGTATTTT

d_gene: .
j_gene: TRBJ1-1
v_gene: TRBV14
abundance: .
CDR3aa: CASSLVRNTEAFF
CDR3nt: TGTGCCAGCAGCCTGGTCAGAAACACTGAAGCTTTCTTT

d_gene: .
j_gene: TRBJ2-1
v_gene: TRBV6-5
abundance: .
CDR3aa: CASSYSKLLYNEQFF
CDR3nt: TGTGCCAGCAGTTACTCGAAACTACTCTACAATGAGCAGTTCTTC

d_gene: TRBD1
j_gene: TRBJ1-2
v_gene: TRBV6-6
abundance: once
CDR3aa: CATRGGLGYTF
CDR3nt: TGTGCCACCCGAGGGGGCTTAGGCTACACCTTC

d_gene: .
j_gene: TRBJ2-3
v_gene: TRBV5-4
abundance: .
CDR3aa: CASSLEQISTDTQYF
CDR3nt: TGTGCCAGCAGCTTGGAACAGATTAGCACAGATACGCAGTATTTT

d_gene: .
j_gene: TRBJ1-3
v_gene: TRBV11-2
abundance: few
CDR3aa: CASSFGRGSGNTIYF
CDR3nt: TGTGCCAGCAGCTTCGGTCGCGGCTCTGGAAACACCATATATTTT

d_gene: TRBD1
j_gene: TRBJ1-6
v_gene: TRBV6-4
abundance: .
CDR3aa: CASNTGDNSPLHF
CDR3nt: TGTGCCAGTAATACAGGGGATAATTCACCCCTCCACTTT

d_gene: .
j_gene: TRBJ1-2
v_gene: TRBV19
abundance: .
CDR3aa: CASTLIGANYGYTF
CDR3nt: TGTGCCAGTACCCTTATCGGGGCCAACTATGGCTACACCTTC

d_gene: TRBD1
j_gene: TRBJ1-5
v_gene: TRBV7-8
abundance: .
CDR3aa: CASSLQGSMGQPQHF
CDR3nt: TGTGCCAGCAGCCTACAGGGGTCTATGGGTCAGCCCCAGCATTTT

d_gene: .
j_gene: TRBJ2-7
v_gene: TRBV11-3
abundance: .
CDR3aa: CASSLDRGHEQYF
CDR3nt: TGTGCCAGCAGCTTAGACAGGGGACACGAGCAGTACTTC

d_gene: .
j_gene: TRBJ2-3
v_gene: TRBV27
abundance: .
CDR3aa: CASSLGRDTQYF
CDR3nt: TGTGCCAGCAGTTTAGGGCGGGATACGCAGTATTTT

d_gene: .
j_gene: TRBJ2-1
v_gene: TRBV18
abundance: .
CDR3aa: CASSRDFQTYNEQFF
CDR3nt: TGTGCCAGCTCACGGGACTTCCAGACCTACAATGAGCAGTTCTTC

d_gene: .
j_gene: TRBJ1-2
v_gene: TRBV5-1
abundance: .
CDR3aa: CASSDGQPAPGYTF
CDR3nt: TGCGCCAGCAGCGATGGACAGCCGGCTCCTGGCTACACCTTC

d_gene: TRBD1
j_gene: TRBJ1-4
v_gene: TRBV6-5
abundance: .
CDR3aa: CATFSRDRDEKLFF
CDR3nt: TGTGCCACCTTTTCCCGGGACAGGGATGAAAAACTGTTTTTT

d_gene: .
j_gene: TRBJ2-6
v_gene: TRBV28
abundance: .
CDR3aa: CASTLYPGTGANVLTF
CDR3nt: TGTGCCAGCACCCTTTACCCCGGGACTGGGGCCAACGTCCTGACTTTC

d_gene: .
j_gene: TRBJ1-1
v_gene: TRBV24-1
abundance: .
CDR3aa: CATSLDGNTEAFF
CDR3nt: TGTGCCACCAGCCTCGACGGGAACACTGAAGCTTTCTTT

d_gene: TRBD1
j_gene: TRBJ2-2
v_gene: TRBV6-5
abundance: .
CDR3aa: CAGATGMNTGELFF
CDR3nt: TGTGCCGGCGCGACAGGGATGAACACCGGGGAGCTGTTTTTT

d_gene: TRBD2
j_gene: TRBJ2-2
v_gene: TRBV5-5
abundance: .
CDR3aa: CASGAGREATGELFF
CDR3nt: TGTGCCAGCGGTGCCGGGCGGGAGGCCACCGGGGAGCTGTTTTTT

d_gene: .
j_gene: TRBJ1-2
v_gene: TRBV6-2/TRBV6-3
abundance: .
CDR3aa: CASSFGYGYTF
CDR3nt: TGTGCCAGCAGTTTTGGCTATGGCTACACCTTC

d_gene: .
j_gene: TRBJ2-7
v_gene: TRBV5-4
abundance: .
CDR3aa: CASSLGEGIEQYF
CDR3nt: TGTGCCAGCAGCTTGGGAGAGGGGATAGAGCAGTACTTC

d_gene: TRBD1
j_gene: TRBJ2-7
v_gene: TRBV7-9
abundance: .
CDR3aa: CASSFPPDRGVQYF
CDR3nt: TGTGCCAGCAGCTTTCCTCCGGACAGGGGAGTGCAGTACTTC

d_gene: .
j_gene: TRBJ2-5
v_gene: TRBV6-6
abundance: once
CDR3aa: CASSYPTGFQETQYF
CDR3nt: TGTGCCAGCAGTTACCCAACAGGGTTCCAAGAGACCCAGTACTTC

d_gene: TRBD1
j_gene: TRBJ2-1
v_gene: TRBV27
abundance: .
CDR3aa: CASSKPGTGQLFEQFF
CDR3nt: TGTGCCAGCAGCAAACCCGGGACAGGGCAACTTTTTGAGCAGTTCTTC

d_gene: TRBD1
j_gene: TRBJ1-4
v_gene: TRBV4-2
abundance: few
CDR3aa: CASSQDEGTGGEKLFF
CDR3nt: TGTGCCAGCAGCCAAGACGAAGGGACAGGGGGTGAAAAACTGTTTTTT

d_gene: .
j_gene: TRBJ1-5
v_gene: TRBV3-1/TRBV3-2
abundance: .
CDR3aa: CASSQGWSNQPQHF
CDR3nt: TGTGCCAGCAGCCAAGGGTGGAGCAATCAGCCCCAGCATTTT

d_gene: .
j_gene: TRBJ1-5
v_gene: TRBV3-1/TRBV3-2
abundance: .
CDR3aa: CASSRDATINQPQHF
CDR3nt: TGTGCCAGCAGCCGGGACGCAACGATCAATCAGCCCCAGCATTTT

d_gene: TRBD2
j_gene: TRBJ2-3
v_gene: TRBV12-5
abundance: .
CDR3aa: CASGTREGRDTQYF
CDR3nt: TGTGCTAGTGGAACTCGGGAGGGCAGGGATACGCAGTATTTT

d_gene: .
j_gene: TRBJ1-1
v_gene: TRBV7-9
abundance: .
CDR3aa: CASTADGNTEAFF
CDR3nt: TGTGCCAGCACCGCGGACGGGAACACTGAAGCTTTCTTT

d_gene: .
j_gene: TRBJ2-1
v_gene: TRBV30
abundance: .
CDR3aa: CAWNGFGYTEQFF
CDR3nt: TGTGCCTGGAACGGATTTGGGTATACTGAGCAGTTCTTC

d_gene: .
j_gene: TRBJ1-5
v_gene: TRBV19
abundance: few
CDR3aa: CASQNRPGDKPQHF
CDR3nt: TGTGCCAGTCAGAACAGGCCTGGGGATAAGCCCCAGCATTTT

d_gene: .
j_gene: TRBJ2-3
v_gene: TRBV10-2
abundance: .
CDR3aa: CASSDPVGPTTDTQYF
CDR3nt: TGCGCCAGCAGTGACCCGGTGGGCCCTACCACAGATACGCAGTATTTT

d_gene: .
j_gene: TRBJ2-4
v_gene: TRBV2
abundance: .
CDR3aa: CASTRRPLNVRNIQYF
CDR3nt: TGTGCCAGCACCCGTCGCCCACTGAATGTGAGAAACATTCAGTACTTC

d_gene: .
j_gene: TRBJ1-5
v_gene: TRBV19
abundance: .
CDR3aa: CASTPNAGGNQPQHF
CDR3nt: TGTGCCAGTACCCCCAACGCGGGGGGGAATCAGCCCCAGCATTTT

d_gene: .
j_gene: TRBJ2-7
v_gene: TRBV5-6
abundance: .
CDR3aa: CASSSDDEQYF
CDR3nt: TGTGCCAGCAGCTCCGATGACGAGCAGTACTTC

d_gene: .
j_gene: TRBJ1-5
v_gene: TRBV19
abundance: .
CDR3aa: CASSIIDRDNQPQHF
CDR3nt: TGTGCCAGTAGTATAATCGATAGGGATAATCAGCCCCAGCATTTT